This T cell receptor beta chain emerged from a study of blood T cell repertoires in COVID-19. Study background: Samples of COVID-19 (acute and convalescent) were obtained from the United States, Italy and Spain. In each case, the material was cDNA or gDNA derived from T cells, B-cell-depleted T cells, or PBMCs.

As handled by the study authors: Estimation of nucleated cell counts was performed using reference gene primer amplification. Produced via immunoSEQ multiplex PCR; TCRdb's table is partial and in-frame only. V, J and clone size were drawn from that table, and D and trimming were deduced from the DNA. The profile shows over 200,000 clones, less than 90% of them singletons. This TCR was sampled from a woman aged 70 to 79 with active or convalescent COVID-19. Sequencing was performed on peripheral blood.

The CDR3 spells CASSSAGGHYEQYF. CDR3 nucleotides: TGTGCCAGCAGCTCCGCAGGGGGCCACTACGAGCAGTACTTC. V usage is TRBV13 and J usage is TRBJ2-7; 8 bases fit TRBD1. The CDR3 has 14 amino acids. CDR1 is PRHDT, CDR2 FYEKMQ, per germline (reference sequence). Germline trimming cut 4 bases from V and 3 bases from J; bases unmatched to any gene: 5.